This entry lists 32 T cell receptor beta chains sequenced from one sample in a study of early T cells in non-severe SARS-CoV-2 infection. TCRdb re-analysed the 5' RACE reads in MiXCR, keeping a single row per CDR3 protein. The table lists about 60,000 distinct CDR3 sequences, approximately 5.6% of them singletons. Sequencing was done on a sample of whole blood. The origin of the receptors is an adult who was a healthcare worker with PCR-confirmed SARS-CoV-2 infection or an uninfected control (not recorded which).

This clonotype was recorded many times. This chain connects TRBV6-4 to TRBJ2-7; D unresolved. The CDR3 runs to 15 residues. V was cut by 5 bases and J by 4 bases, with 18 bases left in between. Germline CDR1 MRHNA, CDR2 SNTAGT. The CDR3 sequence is CASSPLHGQMYEQYF. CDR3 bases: TGTGCCAGCAGTCCTCTCCACGGGCAGATGTACGAGCAGTACTTC.

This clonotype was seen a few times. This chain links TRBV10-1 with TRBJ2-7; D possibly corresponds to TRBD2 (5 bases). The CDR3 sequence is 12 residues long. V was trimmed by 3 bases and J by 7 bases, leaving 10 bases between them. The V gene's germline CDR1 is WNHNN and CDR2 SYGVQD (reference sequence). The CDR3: CASSEFPGEQYF. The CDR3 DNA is TGCGCCAGCAGTGAATTTCCGGGGGAGCAGTACTTC.

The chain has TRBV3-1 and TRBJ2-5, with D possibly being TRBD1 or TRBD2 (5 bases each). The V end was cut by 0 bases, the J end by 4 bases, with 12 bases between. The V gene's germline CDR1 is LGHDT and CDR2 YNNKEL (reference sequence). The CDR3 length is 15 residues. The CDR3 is CASSQEGRAGETQYF. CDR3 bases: TGTGCCAGCAGCCAAGAAGGCAGGGCGGGAGAGACCCAGTACTTC.

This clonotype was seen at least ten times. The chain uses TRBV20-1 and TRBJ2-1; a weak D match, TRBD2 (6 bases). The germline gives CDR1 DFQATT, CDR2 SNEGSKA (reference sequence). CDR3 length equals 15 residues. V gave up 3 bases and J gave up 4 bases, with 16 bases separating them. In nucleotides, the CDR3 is TGCAGTGCTAGCGCCCGGGAGTGGTCGTACAATGAGCAGTTCTTC. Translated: CSASAREWSYNEQFF.

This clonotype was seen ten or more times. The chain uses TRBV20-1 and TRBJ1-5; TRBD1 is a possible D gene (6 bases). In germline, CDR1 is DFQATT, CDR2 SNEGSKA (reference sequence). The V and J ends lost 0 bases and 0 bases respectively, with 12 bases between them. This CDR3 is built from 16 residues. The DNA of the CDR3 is TGCAGTGCTAGAGACCCGACAGGCTATAGCAATCAGCCCCAGCATTTT. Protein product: CSARDPTGYSNQPQHF.

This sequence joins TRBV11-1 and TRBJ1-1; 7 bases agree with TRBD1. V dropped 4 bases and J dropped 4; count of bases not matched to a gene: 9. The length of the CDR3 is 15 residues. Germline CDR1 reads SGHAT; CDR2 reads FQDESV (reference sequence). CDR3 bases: TGTGCCAGCAGCTCCGAGGCAGGGGGGGGCACTGAAGCTTTCTTT. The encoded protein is CASSSEAGGGTEAFF.

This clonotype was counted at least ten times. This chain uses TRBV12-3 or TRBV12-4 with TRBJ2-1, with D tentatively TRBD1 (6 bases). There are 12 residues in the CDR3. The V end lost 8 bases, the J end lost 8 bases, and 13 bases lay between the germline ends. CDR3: CASGTGNYEQFF. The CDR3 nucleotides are TGTGCCAGCGGTACAGGGAATTATGAGCAGTTCTTC.

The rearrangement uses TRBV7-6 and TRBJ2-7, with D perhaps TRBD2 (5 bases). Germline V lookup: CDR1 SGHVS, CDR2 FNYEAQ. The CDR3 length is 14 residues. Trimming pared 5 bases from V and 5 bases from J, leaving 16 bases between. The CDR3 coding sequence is TGTGCCAGCAGCCCCCGAAGGCACGGGAACGAGCAGTACTTC. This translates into CASSPRRHGNEQYF.

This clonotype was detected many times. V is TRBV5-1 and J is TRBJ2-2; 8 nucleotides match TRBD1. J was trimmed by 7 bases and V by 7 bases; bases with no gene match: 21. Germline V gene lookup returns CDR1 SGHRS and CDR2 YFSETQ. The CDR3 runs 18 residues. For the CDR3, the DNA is TGCGCCAGCGGATCACCATCGCCAGGGGGCGCGGAAGGCGGGGAGCTGTTTTTT. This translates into CASGSPSPGGAEGGELFF. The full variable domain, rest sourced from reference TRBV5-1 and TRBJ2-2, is KAGVTQTPRYLIKTRGQQVTLSCSPISGHRSVSWYQQTPGQGLQFLFEYFSETQRNKGNFPGRFSGRQFSNSRSEMNVSTLELGDSALYLCASGSPSPGGAEGGELFFGEGSRLTVL.

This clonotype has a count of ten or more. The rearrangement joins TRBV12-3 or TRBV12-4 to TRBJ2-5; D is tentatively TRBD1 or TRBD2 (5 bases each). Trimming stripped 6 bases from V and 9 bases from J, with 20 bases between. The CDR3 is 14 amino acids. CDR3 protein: CASSPGLEGRAQYF. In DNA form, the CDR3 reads TGTGCCAGCAGCCCCGGTCTTGAGGGCAGGGCCCAGTACTTC.

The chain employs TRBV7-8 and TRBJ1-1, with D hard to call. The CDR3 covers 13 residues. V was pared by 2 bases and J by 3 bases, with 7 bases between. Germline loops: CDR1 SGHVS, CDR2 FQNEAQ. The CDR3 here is CASSLKSDTEAFF. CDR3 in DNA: TGTGCCAGCAGCTTAAAGTCGGACACTGAAGCTTTCTTT.

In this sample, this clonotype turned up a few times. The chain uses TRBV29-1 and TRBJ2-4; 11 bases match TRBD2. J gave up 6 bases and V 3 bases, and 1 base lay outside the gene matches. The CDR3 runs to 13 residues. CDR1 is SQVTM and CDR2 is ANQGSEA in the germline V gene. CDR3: CSVDGTSGNIQYF. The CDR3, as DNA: TGCAGCGTTGACGGGACTAGCGGAAACATTCAGTACTTC.

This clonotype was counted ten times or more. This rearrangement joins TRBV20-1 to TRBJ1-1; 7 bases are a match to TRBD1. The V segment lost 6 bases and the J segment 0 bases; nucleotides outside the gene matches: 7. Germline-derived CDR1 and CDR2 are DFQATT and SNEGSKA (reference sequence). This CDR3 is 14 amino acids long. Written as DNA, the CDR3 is TGCAGTGCCGACTCGGACAGGATGAACACTGAAGCTTTCTTT. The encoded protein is CSADSDRMNTEAFF.

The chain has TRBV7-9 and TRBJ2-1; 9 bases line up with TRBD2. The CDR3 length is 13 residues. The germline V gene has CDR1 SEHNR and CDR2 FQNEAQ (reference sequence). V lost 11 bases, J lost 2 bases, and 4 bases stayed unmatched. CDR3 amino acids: CAGLAGAYNEQFF. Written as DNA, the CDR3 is TGTGCCGGATTAGCGGGGGCCTACAATGAGCAGTTCTTC.

CDR3 sequence reads: CASSSRWEGTNEKLFF. For the CDR3, the DNA is TGTGCCAGCAGCTCCAGGTGGGAAGGAACTAATGAAAAACTGTTTTTT. V usage is TRBV5-4 and J usage is TRBJ1-4; no firm D call. V dropped 3 bases and J dropped 1 base, with 13 bases sitting between them. The CDR3 contains 16 residues. Germline CDR1 is SGHNT and CDR2 is YYREEE (reference sequence).

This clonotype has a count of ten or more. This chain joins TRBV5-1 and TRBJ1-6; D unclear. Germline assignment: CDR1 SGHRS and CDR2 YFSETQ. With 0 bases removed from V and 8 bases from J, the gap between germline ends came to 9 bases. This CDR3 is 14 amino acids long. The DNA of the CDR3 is TGCGCCAGCAGCTTGGTCGACATTGATTCACCCCTCCACTTT. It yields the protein CASSLVDIDSPLHF.

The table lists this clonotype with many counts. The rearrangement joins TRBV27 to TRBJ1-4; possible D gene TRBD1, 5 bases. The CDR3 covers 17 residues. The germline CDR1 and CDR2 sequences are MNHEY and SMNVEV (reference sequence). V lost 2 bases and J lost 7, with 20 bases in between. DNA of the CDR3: TGTGCCAGCAGTTTAGGTTCGTCAAATCCGGGGCTTGAAAAACTGTTTTTT. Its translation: CASSLGSSNPGLEKLFF.

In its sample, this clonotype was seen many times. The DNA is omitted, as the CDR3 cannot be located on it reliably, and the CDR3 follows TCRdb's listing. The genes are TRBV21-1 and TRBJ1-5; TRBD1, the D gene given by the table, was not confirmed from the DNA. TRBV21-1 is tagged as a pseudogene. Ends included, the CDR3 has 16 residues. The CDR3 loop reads CASSKEVSGLDSPSIF.

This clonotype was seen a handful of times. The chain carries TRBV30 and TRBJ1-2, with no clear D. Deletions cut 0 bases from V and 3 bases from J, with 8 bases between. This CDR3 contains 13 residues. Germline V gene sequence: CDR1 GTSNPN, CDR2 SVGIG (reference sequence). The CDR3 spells CAWSVGLYYGYTF. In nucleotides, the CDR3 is TGTGCCTGGAGTGTAGGGCTGTACTATGGCTACACCTTC.

This chain's CDR3 is CASSRSGSYNEQFF. CDR3 DNA sequence: TGCGCCAGCAGTCGCTCAGGCTCCTACAATGAGCAGTTCTTC. The genes are TRBV10-1 and TRBJ2-1; D call uncertain. Trimming removed 5 bases at V and 0 bases at J, with 8 bases between. The CDR3 has 14 residues. Germline CDR1 WNHNN, CDR2 SYGVQD (reference sequence).

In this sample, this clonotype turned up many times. The CDR3 spells CASSQGSGEAFF. The CDR3 coding sequence is TGTGCCAGCAGCCAAGGTTCGGGTGAAGCTTTCTTT. This chain joins TRBV3-1 and TRBJ1-1; D is ambiguous. CDR3 length equals 12 residues. Germline loops: CDR1 LGHDT, CDR2 YNNKEL (reference sequence). Trimming pared 1 base from V and 7 bases from J, leaving 7 bases between.

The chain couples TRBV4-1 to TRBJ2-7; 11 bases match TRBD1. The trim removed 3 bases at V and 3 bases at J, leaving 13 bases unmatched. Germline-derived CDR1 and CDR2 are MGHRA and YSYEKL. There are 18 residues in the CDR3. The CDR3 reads CASSHLDASGTGGYEQYF. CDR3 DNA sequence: TGCGCCAGCAGCCACCTCGATGCTTCGGGGACAGGGGGCTACGAGCAGTACTTC.

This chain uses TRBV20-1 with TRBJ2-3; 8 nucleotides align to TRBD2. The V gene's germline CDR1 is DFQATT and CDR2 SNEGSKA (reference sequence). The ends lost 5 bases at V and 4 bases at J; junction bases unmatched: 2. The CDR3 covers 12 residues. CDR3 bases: TGCAGTGCTCTGGGACTAGCAGATACGCAGTATTTT. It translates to CSALGLADTQYF.

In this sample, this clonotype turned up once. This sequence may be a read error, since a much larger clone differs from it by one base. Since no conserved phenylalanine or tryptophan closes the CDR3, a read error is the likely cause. In DNA, the CDR3 is TGTGCCAGCACCCACAAGGGCTCTGGGGCCAACGTCCTGACTTCC. It yields the protein CASTHKGSGANVLTS. This rearrangement joins TRBV28 to TRBJ2-6; D uncertain. The CDR3 length is 15 residues. Per germline, CDR1 MDHEN and CDR2 SYDVKM. Deletions cut 7 bases from V and 0 bases from J, with 10 bases between.

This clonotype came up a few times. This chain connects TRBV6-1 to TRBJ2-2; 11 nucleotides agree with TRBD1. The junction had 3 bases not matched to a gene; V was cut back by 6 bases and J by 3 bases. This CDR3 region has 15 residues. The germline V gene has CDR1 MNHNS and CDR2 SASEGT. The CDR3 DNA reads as TGTGCCAGCAGCGCGGGACAGGGGGACACCGGGGAGCTGTTTTTT. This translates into CASSAGQGDTGELFF.

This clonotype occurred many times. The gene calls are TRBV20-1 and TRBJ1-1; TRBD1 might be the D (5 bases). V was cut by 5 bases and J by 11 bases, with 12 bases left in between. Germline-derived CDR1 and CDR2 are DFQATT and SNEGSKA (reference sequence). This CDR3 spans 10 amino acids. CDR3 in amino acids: CSALRGEAFF. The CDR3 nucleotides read TGCAGTGCTCTCCGAGGGGAGGCTTTCTTT.

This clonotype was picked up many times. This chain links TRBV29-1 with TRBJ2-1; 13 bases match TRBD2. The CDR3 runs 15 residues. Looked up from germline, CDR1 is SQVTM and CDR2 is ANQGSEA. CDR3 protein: CSANGGTSGTGEQFF. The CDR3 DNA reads TGCAGTGCTAACGGCGGGACTAGCGGGACGGGGGAGCAGTTCTTC.

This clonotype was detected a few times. CDR3 nucleotides: TGCAGCGTTGAAATAGCGGGAGGGTACGAGCAGTACTTC. Protein sequence: CSVEIAGGYEQYF. This chain connects TRBV29-1 to TRBJ2-7, with 11 bases identical to TRBD2. The germline gives CDR1 SQVTM, CDR2 ANQGSEA. V dropped 2 bases and J dropped 4; count of bases not matched to a gene: 1. The CDR3 runs to 13 residues.

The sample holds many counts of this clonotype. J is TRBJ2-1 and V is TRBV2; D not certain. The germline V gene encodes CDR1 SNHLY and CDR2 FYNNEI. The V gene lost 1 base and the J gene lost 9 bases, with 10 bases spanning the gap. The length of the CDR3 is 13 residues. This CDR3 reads CASSEGLWSEQFF. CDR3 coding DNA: TGTGCCAGCAGTGAAGGGCTTTGGAGTGAGCAGTTCTTC.

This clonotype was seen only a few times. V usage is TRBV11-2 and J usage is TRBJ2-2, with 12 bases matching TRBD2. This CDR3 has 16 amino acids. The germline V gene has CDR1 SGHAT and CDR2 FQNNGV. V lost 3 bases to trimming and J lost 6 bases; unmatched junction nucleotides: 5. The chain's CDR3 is CASSLRLAGVAGELFF. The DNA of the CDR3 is TGTGCCAGCAGCTTGAGACTAGCGGGAGTCGCCGGGGAGCTGTTTTTT.

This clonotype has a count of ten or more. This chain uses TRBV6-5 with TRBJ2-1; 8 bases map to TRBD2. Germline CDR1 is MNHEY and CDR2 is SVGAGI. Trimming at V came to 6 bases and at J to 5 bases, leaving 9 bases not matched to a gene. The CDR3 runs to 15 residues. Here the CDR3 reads CASSGGASGNNEQFF. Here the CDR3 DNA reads TGTGCCAGCAGCGGGGGGGCTAGCGGAAACAATGAGCAGTTCTTC.

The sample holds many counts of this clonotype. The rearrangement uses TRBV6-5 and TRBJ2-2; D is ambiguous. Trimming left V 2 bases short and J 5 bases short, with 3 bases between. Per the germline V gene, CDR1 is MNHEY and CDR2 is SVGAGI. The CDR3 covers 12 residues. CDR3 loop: CASSYETGELFF. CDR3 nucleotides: TGTGCCAGCAGTTACGAGACCGGGGAGCTGTTTTTT.